The rows below give T cell receptor beta chains drawn from one sample of a study of blood T cells in healthy people across ages. One entry per CDR3 protein, called by TCRdb with MiXCR from the 5' RACE reads. This table holds around 900,000 distinct CDR3 sequences, 29% found once. The specimen was blood. Receptors were obtained from a woman older than 75 in good health. The CDR3 runs from the conserved cysteine through the conserved F or W. A D gene is named only where the DNA matches it firmly. Size is stated for part of the rows, as once, few or many counts, or as a class when the clone is expanded.

j_call | v_call | d_call | clone_size | cdr3_nt | cdr3_aa
TRBJ2-5 | TRBV29-1 | TRBD1 | - | TGCAGCGGGGGACAGGAGGGAGAGACCCAGTACTTC | CSGGQEGETQYF
TRBJ1-1 | TRBV3-1 | TRBD1 | - | TGTGCCAGCAAAACAGGGGGAGCTGAAGCTTTCTTT | CASKTGGAEAFF
TRBJ2-1 | TRBV24-1 | - | many | TGTGCCAGTAGAACGGGGGACGCGGGGAACAATGAGCAGTTCTTC | CASRTGDAGNNEQFF
TRBJ1-3 | TRBV5-6 | - | - | TGTGCCAGCAGCTTATGGGGGGCTGGAGGAAACACCATATATTTT | CASSLWGAGGNTIYF
TRBJ2-5 | TRBV20-1 | - | many | TGCAGTGCTAGACCCGGGCCCCAAGAGACCCAGTACTTC | CSARPGPQETQYF
TRBJ2-1 | TRBV11-2 | - | many | TGTGCCAGCAGCTTAACTTGGATCGAGAATGAGCAGTTCTTC | CASSLTWIENEQFF
TRBJ2-3 | TRBV5-1 | TRBD2 | few | TGCGCCAGCAGCTCGGGACTAGCGGGGGTTTTCACAGATACGCAGTATTTT | CASSSGLAGVFTDTQYF
TRBJ1-4 | TRBV7-2 | - | few | TGTGCCAGCAGCGCCGGCGGGGGAGGGGGTGAAAAACTGTTTTTT | CASSAGGGGGEKLFF
TRBJ2-3 | TRBV7-9 | TRBD1 | many | TGTGCCAGCAGCTCCTGGGACAGGGAGACAGATACGCAGTATTTT | CASSSWDRETDTQYF
TRBJ1-2 | TRBV7-2 | - | many | TGTGCCAGCAGCTTAGTTCAAAGGGGGGGCTACACCTTC | CASSLVQRGGYTF
TRBJ2-4 | TRBV15 | TRBD1 | - | TGTGCCACCAGCCAGCAATACCTCCGACAGGGTACTCCTCATTTGGTCAAAAACATTCAGTACTTC | CATSQQYLRQGTPHLVKNIQYF
TRBJ1-6 | TRBV7-6 | - | few | TGTGCCAGCAGTTCATCGGACTCATCGAATTCACCCCTCCACTTT | CASSSSDSSNSPLHF
TRBJ1-1 | TRBV6-2/TRBV6-3 | - | - | TGTGCCAGCAGTTACCTTGGGCCCACTGAAGCTTTCTTT | CASSYLGPTEAFF
TRBJ2-3 | TRBV5-1 | TRBD1 | - | TGCGCCAGCAGCTTAGGGGACAGGGAGGCAGATACGCAGTATTTT | CASSLGDREADTQYF
TRBJ2-5 | TRBV7-2 | TRBD2 | - | TGTGCCAGCAGCGCCGGGACTAGCGGGGGGGCCTGTGAGACCCAGTACTTC | CASSAGTSGGACETQYF
TRBJ1-2 | TRBV5-1 | - | many | TGCGCCAGCAGCTTGCGGACGGCTCATGGCTACACCTTC | CASSLRTAHGYTF
TRBJ2-3 | TRBV7-9 | - | many | TGTGCCAGCAGCCCCGATATACTAGGCACAGATACGCAGTATTTT | CASSPDILGTDTQYF
TRBJ1-2 | TRBV4-3 | - | many | TGCGCCAGCAGCCAAGATATGGCTAACTATGGCTACACCTTC | CASSQDMANYGYTF
TRBJ2-3 | TRBV3-1 | TRBD2 | - | TGTGCCAGCAGCCAAGAGGGGAGCGGGGGGGCCCCAGATACGCAGTATTTT | CASSQEGSGGAPDTQYF
TRBJ2-7 | TRBV6-2/TRBV6-3 | - | many | TGTGCCAGCAGTCCCGAGGGTTACGAGCAGTACTTC | CASSPEGYEQYF
TRBJ1-1 | TRBV2 | - | few | TGTGCCAGCAGCGGAAATACAGGGAACACTGAAGCTTTCTTT | CASSGNTGNTEAFF
TRBJ2-7 | TRBV30 | - | - | TGTGCCTGGACAGGGGCCTACGAGCAGTACTTC | CAWTGAYEQYF
TRBJ2-1 | TRBV30 | TRBD2 | - | TGTGCCTGGAGGCCGCCGGGACTACATTTTGGGGGGAATGAGCAGTTCTTC | CAWRPPGLHFGGNEQFF